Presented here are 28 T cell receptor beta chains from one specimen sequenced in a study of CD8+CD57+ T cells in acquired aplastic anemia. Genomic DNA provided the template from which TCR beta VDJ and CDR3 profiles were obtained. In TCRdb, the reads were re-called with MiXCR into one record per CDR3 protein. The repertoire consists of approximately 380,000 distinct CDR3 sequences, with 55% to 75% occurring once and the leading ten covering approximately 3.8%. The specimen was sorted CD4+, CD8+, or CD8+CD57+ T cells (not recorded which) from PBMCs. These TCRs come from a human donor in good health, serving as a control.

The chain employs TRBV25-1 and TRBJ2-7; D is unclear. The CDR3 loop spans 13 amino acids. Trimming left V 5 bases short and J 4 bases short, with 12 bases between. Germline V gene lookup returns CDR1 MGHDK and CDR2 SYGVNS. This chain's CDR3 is CASSFSLFYEQYV. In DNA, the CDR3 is TGTGCCAGCAGTTTTAGTCTGTTTTACGAGCAGTACGTC.

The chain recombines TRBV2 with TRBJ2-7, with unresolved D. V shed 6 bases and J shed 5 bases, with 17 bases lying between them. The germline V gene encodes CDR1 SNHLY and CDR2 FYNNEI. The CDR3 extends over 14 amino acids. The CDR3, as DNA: TGTGCCAGCAGCGCCCGGACGGCTGACAACGAGCAGTACTTC. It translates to CASSARTADNEQYF.

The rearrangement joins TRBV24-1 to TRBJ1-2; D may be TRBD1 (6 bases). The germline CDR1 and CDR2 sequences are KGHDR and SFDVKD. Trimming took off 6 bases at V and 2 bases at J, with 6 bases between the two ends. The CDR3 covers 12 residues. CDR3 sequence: CATSQGNYGYTF. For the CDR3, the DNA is TGTGCCACCAGTCAGGGGAACTATGGCTACACCTTC.

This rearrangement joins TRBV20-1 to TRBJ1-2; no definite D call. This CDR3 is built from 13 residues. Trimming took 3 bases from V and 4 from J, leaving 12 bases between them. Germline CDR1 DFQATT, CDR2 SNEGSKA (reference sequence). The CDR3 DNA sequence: TGCAGTGCTAGTCTCCCACACGGCTATGGCTACACCTTC. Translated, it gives CSASLPHGYGYTF.

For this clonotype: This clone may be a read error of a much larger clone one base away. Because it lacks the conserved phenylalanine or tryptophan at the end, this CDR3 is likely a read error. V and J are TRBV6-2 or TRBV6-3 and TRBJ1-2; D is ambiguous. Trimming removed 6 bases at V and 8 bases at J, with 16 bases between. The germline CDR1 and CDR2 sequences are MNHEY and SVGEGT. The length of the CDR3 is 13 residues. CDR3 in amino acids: CASSTRDPWGYTL. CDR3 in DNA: TGTGCCAGCAGCACCAGAGACCCCTGGGGCTACACCCTC.

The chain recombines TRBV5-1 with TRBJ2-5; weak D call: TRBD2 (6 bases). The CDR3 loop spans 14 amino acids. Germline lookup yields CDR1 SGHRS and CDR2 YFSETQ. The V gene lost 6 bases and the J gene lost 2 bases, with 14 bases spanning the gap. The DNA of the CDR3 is TGCGCCAGCACCCCCCGGAGGGGACAAGAGACCCAGTACTTC. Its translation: CASTPRRGQETQYF.

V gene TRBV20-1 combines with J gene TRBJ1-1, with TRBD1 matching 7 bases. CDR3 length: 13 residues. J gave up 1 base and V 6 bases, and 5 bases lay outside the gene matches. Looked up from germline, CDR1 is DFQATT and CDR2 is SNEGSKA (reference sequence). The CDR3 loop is CSAGRGQNTEAFF. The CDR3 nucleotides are TGCAGTGCCGGGAGGGGGCAGAACACTGAAGCTTTCTTT.

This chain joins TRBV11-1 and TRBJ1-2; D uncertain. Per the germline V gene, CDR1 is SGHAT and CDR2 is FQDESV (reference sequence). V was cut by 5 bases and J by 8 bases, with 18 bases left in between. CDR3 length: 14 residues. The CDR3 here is CASSRKKGYNGYTF. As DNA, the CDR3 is TGTGCCAGCAGCAGAAAAAAGGGCTATAACGGCTACACCTTC.

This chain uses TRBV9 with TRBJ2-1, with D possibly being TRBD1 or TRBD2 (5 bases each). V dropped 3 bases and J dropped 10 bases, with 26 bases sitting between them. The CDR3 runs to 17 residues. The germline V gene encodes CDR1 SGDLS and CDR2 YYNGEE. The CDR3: CASSEETRGPAGDEQFF. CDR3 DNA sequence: TGTGCCAGCAGCGAGGAAACCCGGGGACCAGCAGGAGACGAGCAGTTCTTC.

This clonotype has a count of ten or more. CDR3 DNA sequence: TGTGCCAGCAGCCAAGATCTGCAGCTTTTCTATGGCTACACCTTC. Its protein is CASSQDLQLFYGYTF. The J gene is TRBJ1-2, the V gene TRBV3-1, with D uncertain. CDR1 is LGHDT, CDR2 YNNKEL, per germline (reference sequence). The V end was cut by 0 bases, the J end by 4 bases, with 12 bases between. This CDR3 is 15 amino acids long.

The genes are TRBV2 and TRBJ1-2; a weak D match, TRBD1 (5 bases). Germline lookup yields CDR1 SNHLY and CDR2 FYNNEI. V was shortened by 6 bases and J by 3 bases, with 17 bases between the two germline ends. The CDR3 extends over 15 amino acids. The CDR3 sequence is CASSLARTRDYGYTF. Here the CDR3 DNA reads TGTGCCAGCAGCTTGGCTCGGACCAGGGACTATGGCTACACCTTC.

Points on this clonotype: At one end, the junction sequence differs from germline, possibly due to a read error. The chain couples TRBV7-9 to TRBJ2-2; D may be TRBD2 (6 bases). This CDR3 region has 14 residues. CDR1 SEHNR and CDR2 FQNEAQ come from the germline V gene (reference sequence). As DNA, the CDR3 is TGTGCCAGCAGCTTAACGCGGGAAGCTGGGGAGCTCTTTTTT. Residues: CASSLTREAGELFF.

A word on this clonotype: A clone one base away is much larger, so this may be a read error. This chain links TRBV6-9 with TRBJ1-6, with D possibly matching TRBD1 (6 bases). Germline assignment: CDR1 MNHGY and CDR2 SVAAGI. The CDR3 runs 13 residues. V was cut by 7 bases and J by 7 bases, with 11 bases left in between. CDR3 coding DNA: TGTGCCAGCACCAGGAGGGGGAATTCACCCCTCCACTTT. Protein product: CASTRRGNSPLHF.

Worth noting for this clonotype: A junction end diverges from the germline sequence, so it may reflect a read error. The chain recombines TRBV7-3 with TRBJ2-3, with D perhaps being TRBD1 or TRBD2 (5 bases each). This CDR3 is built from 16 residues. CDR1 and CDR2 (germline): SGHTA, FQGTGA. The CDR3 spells CASSLGQKTTSNTQYF. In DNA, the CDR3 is TGTGCCAGCAGCTTGGGGCAGAAGACTACGAGCAATACTCAGTATTTT.

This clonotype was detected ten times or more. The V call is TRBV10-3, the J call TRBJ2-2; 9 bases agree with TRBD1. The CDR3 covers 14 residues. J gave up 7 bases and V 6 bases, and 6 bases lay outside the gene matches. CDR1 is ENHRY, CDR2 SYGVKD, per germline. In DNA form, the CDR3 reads TGTGCCATCAGCCGGGACAGGGAGAACGGGGAGCTGTTTTTT. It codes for CAISRDRENGELFF.

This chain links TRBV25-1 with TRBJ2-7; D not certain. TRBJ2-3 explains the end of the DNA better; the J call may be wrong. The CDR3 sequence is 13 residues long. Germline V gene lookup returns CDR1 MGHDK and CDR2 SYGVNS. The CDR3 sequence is CASRGTVRDTQYF. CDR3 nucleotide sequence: TGTGCCAGCCGTGGTACAGTGAGGGATACGCAGTATTTT.

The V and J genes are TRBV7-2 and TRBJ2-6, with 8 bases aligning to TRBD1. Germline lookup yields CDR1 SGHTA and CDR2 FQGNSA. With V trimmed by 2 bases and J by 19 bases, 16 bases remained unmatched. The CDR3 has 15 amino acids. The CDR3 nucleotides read TGTGCCAGCAGCTTAAATGGACAGGGTCGAAGTACGAGCACTTTC. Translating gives CASSLNGQGRSTSTF.

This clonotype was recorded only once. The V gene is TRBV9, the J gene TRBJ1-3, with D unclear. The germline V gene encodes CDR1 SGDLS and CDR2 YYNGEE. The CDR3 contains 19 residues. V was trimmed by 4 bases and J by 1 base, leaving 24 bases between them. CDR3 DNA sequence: TGTGCCAGCAGCTTGGCCGAGAGAGGCCAAGTAAGGTCTGGAAACACCATATATTTT. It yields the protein CASSLAERGQVRSGNTIYF.

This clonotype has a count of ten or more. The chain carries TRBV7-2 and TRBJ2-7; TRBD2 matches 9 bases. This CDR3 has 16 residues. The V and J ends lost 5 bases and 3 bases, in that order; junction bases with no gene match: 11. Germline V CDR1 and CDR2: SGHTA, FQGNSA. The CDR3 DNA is TGTGCCAGCAGCCCAGCCGGAGCGGGGGGTTTCTACGAGCAGTACTTC. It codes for CASSPAGAGGFYEQYF.

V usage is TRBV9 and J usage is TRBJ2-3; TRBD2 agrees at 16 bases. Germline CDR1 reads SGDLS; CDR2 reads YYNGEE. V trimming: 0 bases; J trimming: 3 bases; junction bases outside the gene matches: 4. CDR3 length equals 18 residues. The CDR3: CASSVVGTSGGGTDTQYF. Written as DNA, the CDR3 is TGTGCCAGCAGCGTAGTGGGGACTAGCGGGGGGGGGACAGATACGCAGTATTTT.

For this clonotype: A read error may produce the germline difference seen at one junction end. CDR3 DNA: TGTGCCAGCAGCTTAGGCCAGGGGCGCGCGGAGGAGCAGTTTTTT. It specifies CASSLGQGRAEEQFF. The J gene is TRBJ2-2, the V gene TRBV7-9; D is possibly TRBD1 (6 bases). Germline V gene sequence: CDR1 SEHNR, CDR2 FQNEAQ (reference sequence). The CDR3 totals 15 residues.

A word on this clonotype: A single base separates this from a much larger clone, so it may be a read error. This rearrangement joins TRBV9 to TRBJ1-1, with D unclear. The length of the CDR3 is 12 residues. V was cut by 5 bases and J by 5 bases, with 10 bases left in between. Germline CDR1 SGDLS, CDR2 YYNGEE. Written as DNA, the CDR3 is TGTGCCAGCAGTGGGTGGGAAACTGAAGCTTTCTTT. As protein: CASSGWETEAFF.

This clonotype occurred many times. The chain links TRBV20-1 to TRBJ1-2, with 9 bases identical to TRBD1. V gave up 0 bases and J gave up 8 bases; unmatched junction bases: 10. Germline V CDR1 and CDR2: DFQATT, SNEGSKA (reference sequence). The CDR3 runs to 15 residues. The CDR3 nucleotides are TGCAGTGCTAGAGAACAGGGGGCCGCTCTAAGGGGCTACACCTTC. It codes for CSAREQGAALRGYTF.

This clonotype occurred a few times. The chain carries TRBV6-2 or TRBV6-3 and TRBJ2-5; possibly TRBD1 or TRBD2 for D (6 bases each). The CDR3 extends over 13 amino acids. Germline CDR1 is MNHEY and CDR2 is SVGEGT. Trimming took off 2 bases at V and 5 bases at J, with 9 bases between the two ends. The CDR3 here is CASSYRGVETQYF. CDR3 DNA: TGTGCCAGCAGTTACAGGGGGGTGGAGACCCAGTACTTC.

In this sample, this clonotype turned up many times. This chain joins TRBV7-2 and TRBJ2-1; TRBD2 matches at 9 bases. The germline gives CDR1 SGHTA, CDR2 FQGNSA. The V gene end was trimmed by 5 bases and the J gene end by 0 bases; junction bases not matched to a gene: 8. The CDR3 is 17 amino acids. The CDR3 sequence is CASSPAGGSSSYNEQFF. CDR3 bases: TGTGCCAGCAGCCCAGCGGGGGGCTCTAGCTCCTACAATGAGCAGTTCTTC.

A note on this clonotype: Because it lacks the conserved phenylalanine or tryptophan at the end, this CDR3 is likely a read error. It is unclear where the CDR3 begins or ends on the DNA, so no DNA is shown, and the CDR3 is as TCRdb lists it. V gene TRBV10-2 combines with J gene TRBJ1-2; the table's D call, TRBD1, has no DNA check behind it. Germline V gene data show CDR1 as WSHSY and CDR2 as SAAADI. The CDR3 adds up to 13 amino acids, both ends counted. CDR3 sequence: CASSVQVRYGYIL.

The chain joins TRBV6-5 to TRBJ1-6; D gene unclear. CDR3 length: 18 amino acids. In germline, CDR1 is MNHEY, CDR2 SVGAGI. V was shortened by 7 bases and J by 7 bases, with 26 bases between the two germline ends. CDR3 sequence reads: CASKTLSRARTPNSPLHF. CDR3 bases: TGTGCCAGCAAAACTCTCTCTCGAGCTAGGACCCCAAATTCACCCCTCCACTTT.

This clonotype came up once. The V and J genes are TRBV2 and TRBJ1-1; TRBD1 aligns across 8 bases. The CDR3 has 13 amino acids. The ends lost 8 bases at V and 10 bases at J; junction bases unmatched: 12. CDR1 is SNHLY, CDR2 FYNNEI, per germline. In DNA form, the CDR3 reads TGTGCCAGCCCGTTGGGCCAGGGGGCAGGAGCTTTCTTT. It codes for CASPLGQGAGAFF.